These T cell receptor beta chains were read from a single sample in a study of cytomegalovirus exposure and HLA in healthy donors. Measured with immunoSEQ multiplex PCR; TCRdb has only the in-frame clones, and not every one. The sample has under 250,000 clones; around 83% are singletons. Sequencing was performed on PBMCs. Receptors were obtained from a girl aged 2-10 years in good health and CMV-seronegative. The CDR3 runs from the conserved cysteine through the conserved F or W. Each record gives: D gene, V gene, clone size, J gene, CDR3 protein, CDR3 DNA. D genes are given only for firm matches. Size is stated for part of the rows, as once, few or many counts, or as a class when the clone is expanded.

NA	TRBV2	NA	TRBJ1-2	CASFRGGYTF	TGTGCCAGCTTCAGGGGAGGCTACACCTTC
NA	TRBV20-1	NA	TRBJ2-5	CSAPRGETQYF	TGCAGTGCCCCCCGGGGGGAGACCCAGTACTTC
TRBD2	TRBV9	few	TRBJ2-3	CASSPRGSGGAADTQYF	TGTGCCAGCAGCCCCCGGGGGAGCGGGGGGGCGGCAGATACGCAGTATTTT
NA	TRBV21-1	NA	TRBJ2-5	CASSKGHREETQYF	TGTGCCAGCAGCAAAGGTCACAGGGAGGAGACCCAGTACTTC
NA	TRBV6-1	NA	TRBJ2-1	CASSEATGIYNEQFF	TGTGCCAGCAGTGAAGCAACGGGGATCTACAATGAGCAGTTCTTC
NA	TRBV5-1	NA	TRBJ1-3	CASSLEGDNTIYF	TGCGCCAGCAGCTTGGAGGGGGACAACACCATATATTTT
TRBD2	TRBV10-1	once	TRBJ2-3	CASSAGGPADTQYF	TGCGCCAGCAGTGCGGGGGGGCCGGCAGATACGCAGTATTTT
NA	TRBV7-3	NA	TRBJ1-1	CASSLRAGANTEAFF	TGTGCCAGCAGCTTACGGGCGGGGGCGAACACTGAAGCTTTCTTT
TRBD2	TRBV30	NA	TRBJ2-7	CAWTGLAGGRETYEQYF	TGTGCCTGGACAGGACTAGCGGGGGGAAGGGAGACCTACGAGCAGTACTTC
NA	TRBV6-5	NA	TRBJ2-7	CASSYIAGYEQYF	TGTGCCAGCAGTTACATTGCAGGCTACGAGCAGTACTTC
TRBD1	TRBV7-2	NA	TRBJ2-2	CASSPRDRGHTGELFF	TGTGCCAGCAGCCCCCGGGACAGGGGGCACACCGGGGAGCTGTTTTTT
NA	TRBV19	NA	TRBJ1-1	CASSQASAGRAFF	TGTGCCAGTAGTCAGGCGTCGGCAGGTCGGGCTTTCTTT
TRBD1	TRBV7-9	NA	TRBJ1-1	CASTPDRGHTEAFF	TGTGCCAGCACCCCGGACAGGGGGCATACTGAAGCTTTCTTT
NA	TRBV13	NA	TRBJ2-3	CASSPLARSDTQYF	TGTGCCAGCAGTCCCCTAGCGCGGTCAGATACGCAGTATTTT
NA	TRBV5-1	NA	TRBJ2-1	CASSYGRGPSYNEQFF	TGCGCCAGCAGCTATGGGCGGGGCCCTTCCTACAATGAGCAGTTCTTC
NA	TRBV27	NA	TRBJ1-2	CASSLSGALDYTF	TGTGCCAGCAGTTTATCGGGGGCGCTGGACTACACCTTC
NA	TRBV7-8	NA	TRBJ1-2	CASSSPLGGYGYTF	TGTGCCAGCAGCTCCCCACTGGGAGGCTATGGCTACACCTTC
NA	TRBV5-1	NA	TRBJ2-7	CASSLGTLSAYEQYF	TGCGCCAGCAGCCTCGGGACTTTAAGTGCCTACGAGCAGTACTTC
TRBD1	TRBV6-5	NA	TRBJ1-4	CASSRNRGRSEKLFF	TGTGCCAGCAGCCGTAACAGGGGTAGGAGTGAAAAACTGTTTTTT
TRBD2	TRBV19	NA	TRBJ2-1	CASSIKLGTRVNEQFF	TGTGCCAGTAGTATTAAGCTCGGGACTAGGGTTAATGAGCAGTTCTTC
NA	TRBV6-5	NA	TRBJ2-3	CASRDSGTDTQYF	TGTGCCAGCAGGGACAGCGGCACAGATACGCAGTATTTT
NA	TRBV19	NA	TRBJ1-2	CASSPTPTFGYGYTF	TGTGCCAGTAGTCCCACTCCGACATTTGGCTATGGCTACACCTTC
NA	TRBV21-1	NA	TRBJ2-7	CASSKAGPGVCEQYF	TGTGCCAGCAGCAAAGCCGGGCCGGGAGTCTGCGAGCAGTACTTC
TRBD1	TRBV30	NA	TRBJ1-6	CAWRGMDRGYSPLHF	TGTGCCTGGAGGGGAATGGACAGGGGATATTCACCCCTCCACTTT
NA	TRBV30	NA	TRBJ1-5	CACSPGEGQPQHF	TGTGCCTGTTCCCCCGGGGAAGGTCAGCCCCAGCATTTT
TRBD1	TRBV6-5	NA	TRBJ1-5	CASSLGTGTRNQPQHF	TGTGCCAGCAGTTTGGGGACAGGGACTCGGAATCAGCCCCAGCATTTT
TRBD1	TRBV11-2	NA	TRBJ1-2	CASSLGQGYGYTF	TGTGCCAGCAGCTTAGGACAGGGCTATGGCTACACCTTC
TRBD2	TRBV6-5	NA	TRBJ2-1	CASRTGTSASNEQFF	TGTGCCAGCAGGACCGGGACTAGCGCCTCCAATGAGCAGTTCTTC
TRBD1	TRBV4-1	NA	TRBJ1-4	CASSQLGQGGEKLFF	TGCGCCAGCAGCCAACTAGGACAGGGTGGTGAAAAACTGTTTTTT
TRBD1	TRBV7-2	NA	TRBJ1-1	CASSSRTGVGTEAFF	TGTGCCAGCAGCTCCCGGACAGGGGTGGGCACTGAAGCTTTCTTT
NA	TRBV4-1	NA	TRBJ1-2	CASSQERGDPGYTF	TGCGCCAGCAGCCAAGAACGGGGAGATCCTGGCTACACCTTC
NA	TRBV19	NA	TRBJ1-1	CASSNGRGAFF	TGTGCCAGTAGTAATGGCCGGGGTGCTTTCTTT
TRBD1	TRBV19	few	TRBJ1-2	CASTRTGPTGYTF	TGTGCCAGTACCAGGACAGGGCCAACGGGCTACACCTTC
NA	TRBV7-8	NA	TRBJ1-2	CASSSQYGYTF	TGTGCCAGCAGCTCACAATATGGCTACACCTTC
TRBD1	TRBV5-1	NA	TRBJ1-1	CASSFGTGGTEAFF	TGCGCCAGCAGCTTCGGGACAGGGGGCACTGAAGCTTTCTTT
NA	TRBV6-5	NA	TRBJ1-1	CASKEGGGTEAFF	TGTGCCAGCAAAGAGGGCGGAGGAACTGAAGCTTTCTTT
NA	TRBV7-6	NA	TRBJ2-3	CASSLGLGADTQYF	TGTGCCAGCAGCTTAGGGCTAGGGGCGGATACGCAGTATTTT
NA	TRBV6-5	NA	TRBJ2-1	CASSYYLEGSDEQFF	TGTGCCAGCAGTTACTATCTCGAGGGATCGGATGAGCAGTTCTTC
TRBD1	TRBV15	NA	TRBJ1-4	CATRGGDMTNEKLFF	TGTGCCACCAGAGGGGGCGACATGACTAATGAAAAACTGTTTTTT
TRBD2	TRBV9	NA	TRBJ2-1	CASSPYGGGGSYNEQFF	TGTGCCAGCAGCCCTTATGGGGGGGGAGGCTCCTACAATGAGCAGTTCTTC
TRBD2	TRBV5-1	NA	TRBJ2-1	CASTRLAEYNEQFF	TGCGCCAGCACCCGGCTAGCGGAGTACAATGAGCAGTTCTTC
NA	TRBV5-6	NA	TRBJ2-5	CASSPRVPRGIGETQYF	TGTGCCAGCAGCCCCCGAGTCCCAAGGGGGATAGGAGAGACCCAGTACTTC
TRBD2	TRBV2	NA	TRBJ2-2	CASSTTSGNTGELFF	TGTGCCAGCAGTACGACTAGCGGGAACACCGGGGAGCTGTTTTTT
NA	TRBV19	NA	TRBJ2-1	CASSMISLANNEQFF	TGTGCCAGTAGTATGATCTCGCTAGCGAACAATGAGCAGTTCTTC
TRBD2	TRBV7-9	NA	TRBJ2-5	CASRLLAEEETQYF	TGTGCCAGCAGATTACTAGCGGAGGAGGAGACCCAGTACTTC
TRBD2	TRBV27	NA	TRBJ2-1	CASSKGHSGGGDEQFF	TGTGCCAGCAGTAAGGGTCATTCGGGTGGGGGGGATGAGCAGTTCTTC
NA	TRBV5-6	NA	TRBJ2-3	CASSFYTDTQYF	TGTGCCAGCAGCTTCTACACAGATACGCAGTATTTT
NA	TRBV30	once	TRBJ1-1	CAWSLGRASTEAFF	TGTGCCTGGTCCCTGGGCAGGGCGTCTACTGAAGCTTTCTTT
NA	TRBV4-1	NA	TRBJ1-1	CASSLISRNTEAFF	TGCGCCAGCAGCCTCATTTCCAGAAACACTGAAGCTTTCTTT
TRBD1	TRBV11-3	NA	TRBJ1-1	CASRGTENTEAFF	TGTGCCAGCAGAGGGACAGAGAACACTGAAGCTTTCTTT
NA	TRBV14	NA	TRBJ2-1	CASSLRGSHEQFF	TGTGCCAGCAGCCTTCGGGGGAGCCATGAGCAGTTCTTC
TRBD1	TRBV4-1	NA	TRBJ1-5	CASSLTGTGNQPQHF	TGCGCCAGCAGCCTCACCGGGACAGGGAATCAGCCCCAGCATTTT
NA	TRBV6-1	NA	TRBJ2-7	CASSENGGGGSSQYF	TGTGCCAGCAGTGAAAACGGGGGCGGCGGGAGTTCCCAGTACTTC
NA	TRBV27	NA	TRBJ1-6	CASSPLGVKGRHSPLHF	TGTGCCAGCAGTCCGCTCGGGGTGAAGGGGAGGCATTCACCCCTCCACTTT
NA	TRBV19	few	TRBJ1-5	CASSTNRAQPQHF	TGTGCCAGTAGTACGAACAGGGCTCAGCCCCAGCATTTT
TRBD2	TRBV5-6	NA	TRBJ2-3	CASSFPAGSTDTQYF	TGTGCCAGCAGCTTCCCAGCGGGGAGCACAGATACGCAGTATTTT
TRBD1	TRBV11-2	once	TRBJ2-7	CASSLEGRPDRLHEQYF	TGTGCCAGCAGCTTAGAGGGACGGCCGGACAGGCTGCACGAGCAGTACTTC
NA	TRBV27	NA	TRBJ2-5	CASSFLAGETQYF	TGTGCCAGCAGTTTTCTGGCGGGAGAGACCCAGTACTTC
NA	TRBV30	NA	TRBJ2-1	CAWSEGGSSYNEQFF	TGTGCCTGGAGTGAAGGTGGGAGCTCCTACAATGAGCAGTTCTTC
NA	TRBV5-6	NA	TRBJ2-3	CASSIGVFTDTQYF	TGTGCCAGCAGCATCGGGGTTTTCACAGATACGCAGTATTTT